The table lists the clone carrying this TCR beta chain with a count of one. Looked up from germline, CDR1 is MGHRA and CDR2 is YSYEKL. The CDR3 totals 16 residues. V was shortened by 1 base and J by 4 bases, with 16 bases between the two germline ends. The time point is: week 3, after first cycle of checkpoint inhibitor. TCRdb's table, derived via immunoSEQ multiplex PCR, lists solely in-frame clones and lacks some. The sample lists around 12,000 clones, 84% seen once, with around 15% in the top ten. These data come from a study of blood T cell dynamics during melanoma immunotherapy. On the study more broadly: Patients with metastatic melanoma got pembrolizumab or nivolumab-ipilimumab as first-line care.

The TCR originated in a human donor with melanoma. Here the sequenced sample was blood, taken from a patient treated with checkpoint blockade. The gene calls are TRBV4-1 and TRBJ1-1; D unresolved. The CDR3 DNA reads TGCGCCAGCAGCCAAGGGGTGGCGGGAGCCGTCACTGAAGCTTTCTTT. The encoded protein is CASSQGVAGAVTEAFF.